A selection of T cell receptor beta chains follows, all from one sample in a study of blood T cell repertoires in COVID-19. The protocol was immunoSEQ multiplex PCR, while the TCRdb copy is restricted to in-frame clones and leaves out a portion. The table includes approximately 340,000 clones, more than 85% detected once. Sequencing used PBMCs or T cells enriched from blood (not recorded which). The receptors originated from a woman aged 40 to 55 who had been exposed to COVID-19. Both conserved end residues are part of each CDR3. The D gene is left open where the match is weak. The size of a clone is reported for some rows only, either as once, few or many, or as a class for expanded clones.

TRBV7-9	15	NA	NA	TRBJ2-7	CASSYRGDYSYEQYF	TGTGCCAGCAGCTATCGCGGGGATTACTCCTACGAGCAGTACTTC
TRBV7-2	16	NA	NA	TRBJ2-2	CASSLVFNRDAGELFF	TGTGCCAGCAGCTTAGTTTTTAACAGGGACGCCGGGGAGCTGTTTTTT
TRBV27	18	NA	TRBD2	TRBJ2-1	CASSSGLADTPTYNEQFF	TGTGCCAGCAGCTCTGGACTAGCGGACACACCCACATACAATGAGCAGTTCTTC
TRBV3-1/TRBV3-2	15	NA	TRBD1	TRBJ1-3	CASSRDSTSGNTIYF	TGTGCCAGCAGCCGGGACAGCACCTCTGGAAACACCATATATTTT
TRBV5-1	13	NA	TRBD1	TRBJ1-1	CASSGTGGTEAFF	TGCGCCAGCAGTGGGACAGGAGGGACTGAAGCTTTCTTT
TRBV20-1	20	NA	NA	TRBJ2-4	CSASQGTVGDSKAAKNIQYF	TGCAGTGCTAGTCAGGGGACGGTGGGTGATTCCAAGGCGGCCAAAAACATTCAGTACTTC
TRBV4-1	14	NA	NA	TRBJ1-2	CASSQDVRGYGYTF	TGCGCCAGCAGCCAAGATGTCAGGGGTTACGGCTACACCTTC
TRBV10-3	13	NA	NA	TRBJ2-5	CAISESTLRAQYF	TGTGCCATCAGTGAGTCGACTCTTCGGGCCCAGTACTTC
TRBV4-2	12	NA	NA	TRBJ1-5	CASSHQGQPQHF	TGTGCCAGCAGCCACCAGGGTCAGCCCCAGCATTTT
TRBV9	15	NA	NA	TRBJ1-5	CASSVSGDSNQPQHF	TGTGCCAGCAGCGTATCAGGGGATAGCAATCAGCCCCAGCATTTT
TRBV19	17	NA	TRBD2	TRBJ2-5	CASSLEGNSGRFETQYF	TGTGCCAGTAGTCTGGAAGGGAATAGCGGGAGGTTTGAGACCCAGTACTTC
TRBV12-3/TRBV12-4	12	NA	NA	TRBJ2-7	CASSLLQDSQYF	TGTGCCAGCAGTTTATTGCAGGACAGTCAATACTTC
TRBV12-5	14	NA	TRBD2	TRBJ2-7	CASGLVSGGYEQYF	TGTGCTAGTGGTTTGGTGAGCGGGGGCTACGAGCAGTACTTC
TRBV4-3	14	once	NA	TRBJ1-2	CASSQLPGFGGYTF	TGCGCCAGCAGCCAGCTTCCGGGTTTCGGTGGCTACACCTTC
TRBV27	13	NA	NA	TRBJ2-6	CASSSSGANVLTF	TGTGCCAGCAGCAGCTCTGGGGCCAACGTCCTGACTTTC